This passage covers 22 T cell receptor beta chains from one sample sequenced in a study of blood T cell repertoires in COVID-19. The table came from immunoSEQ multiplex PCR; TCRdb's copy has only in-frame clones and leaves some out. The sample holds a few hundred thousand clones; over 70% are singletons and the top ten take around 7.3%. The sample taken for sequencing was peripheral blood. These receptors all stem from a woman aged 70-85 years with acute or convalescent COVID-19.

CDR3 in DNA: TGCGCCAGCAGCCAAGATTTTCGGACAGGGGCAGATACGCAGTATTTT. As protein: CASSQDFRTGADTQYF. The V gene is TRBV4-1, the J gene TRBJ2-3, with 9 nucleotides matching TRBD1. There are 16 residues in the CDR3. Germline values: CDR1 MGHRA, CDR2 YSYEKL. With 0 bases clipped from V and 4 bases from J, the junction kept 5 bases outside the gene matches.

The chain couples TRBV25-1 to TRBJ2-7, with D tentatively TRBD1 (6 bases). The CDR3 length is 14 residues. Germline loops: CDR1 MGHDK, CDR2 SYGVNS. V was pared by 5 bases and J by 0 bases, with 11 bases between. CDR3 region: CASSHWTASYEQYF. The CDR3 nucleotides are TGTGCCAGCAGTCACTGGACAGCCTCCTACGAGCAGTACTTC.

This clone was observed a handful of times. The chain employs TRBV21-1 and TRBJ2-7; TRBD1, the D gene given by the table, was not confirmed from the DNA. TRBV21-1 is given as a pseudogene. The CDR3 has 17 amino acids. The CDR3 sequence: CASNWAWTGRVSYEQYF. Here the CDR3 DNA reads TGTGCCAGCAATTGGGCCTGGACAGGTCGAGTCTCCTACGAGCAGTACTTC.

CDR3: CASSLGDSPYNEQFF. In DNA, the CDR3 is TGTGCCAGCAGCTTGGGGGACAGCCCTTACAATGAGCAGTTCTTC. The rearrangement uses TRBV7-3 and TRBJ2-1; 7 nucleotides match TRBD1. The germline V gene has CDR1 SGHTA and CDR2 FQGTGA. The CDR3 loop spans 15 amino acids. After removal of 3 bases from V and 4 bases from J, the junction contained 6 bases not matched to a gene. The full variable domain, its missing parts supplied by reference TRBV7-3 and TRBJ2-1, is GAGVSQTPSNKVTEKGKYVELRCDPISGHTALYWYRQSLGQGPEFLIYFQGTGAADDSGLPNDRFFAVRPEGSVSTLKIQRTERGDSAVYLCASSLGDSPYNEQFFGPGTRLTVL.

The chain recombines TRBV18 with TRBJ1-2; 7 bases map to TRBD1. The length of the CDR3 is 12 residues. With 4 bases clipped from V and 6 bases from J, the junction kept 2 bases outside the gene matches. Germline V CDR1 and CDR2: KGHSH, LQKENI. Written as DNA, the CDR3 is TGTGCCAGCTCACAGGGGGCGGATGGCTACACCTTC. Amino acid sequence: CASSQGADGYTF.

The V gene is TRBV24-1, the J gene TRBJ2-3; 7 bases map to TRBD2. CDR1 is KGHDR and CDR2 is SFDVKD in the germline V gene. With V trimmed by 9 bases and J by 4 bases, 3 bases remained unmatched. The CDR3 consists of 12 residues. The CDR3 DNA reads TGTGCCACCGGGGGGGAGTCAGATACGCAGTATTTT. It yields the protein CATGGESDTQYF.

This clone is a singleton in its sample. The CDR3 coding sequence is TGTGCCAGTAGTATCCTACAGGAAGCTTTCTTT. Translating gives CASSILQEAFF. The V gene is TRBV19, the J gene TRBJ1-1; D remains ambiguous. Trimming shortened V by 3 bases and J by 8 bases, and 7 bases separated the two germline ends. Looked up from germline, CDR1 is LNHDA and CDR2 is SQIVND (reference sequence). CDR3 size: 11 residues.

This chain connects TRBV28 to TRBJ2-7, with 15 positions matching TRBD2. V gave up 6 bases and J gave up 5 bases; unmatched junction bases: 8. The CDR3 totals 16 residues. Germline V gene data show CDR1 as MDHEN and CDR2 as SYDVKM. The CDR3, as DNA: TGTGCCAGCAGCACCCGGACTAGCGGGGGGGAACACGAGCAGTACGTC. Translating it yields CASSTRTSGGEHEQYV.

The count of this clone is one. The DNA of the CDR3 is TGTGCCAGTAGTGACTCTCGCAGGGGGAGAGGCACTGAAGCTTTCTTT. It yields the protein CASSDSRRGRGTEAFF. This chain links TRBV19 with TRBJ1-1; TRBD1 matches at 7 bases. This CDR3 region has 16 residues. The V gene's germline CDR1 is LNHDA and CDR2 SQIVND (reference sequence). Unmatched junction bases numbered 13, after V lost 5 bases and J lost 4 bases.

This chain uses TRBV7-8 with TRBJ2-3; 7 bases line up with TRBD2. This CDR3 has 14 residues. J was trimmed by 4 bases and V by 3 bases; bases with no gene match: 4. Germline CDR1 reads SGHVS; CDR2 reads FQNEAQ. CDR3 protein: CASSLTSRADTQYF. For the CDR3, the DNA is TGTGCCAGCAGCTTGACTAGCAGGGCAGATACGCAGTATTTT.

CDR3: CASSLEVYTEAFF. In DNA, the CDR3 is TGTGCCAGCAGCTTAGAGGTTTACACTGAAGCTTTCTTT. The genes are TRBV7-3 and TRBJ1-1; D is ambiguous. Trimming shortened V by 2 bases and J by 3 bases, and 7 bases separated the two germline ends. CDR3 length: 13 amino acids. Germline CDR1 and CDR2: SGHTA and FQGTGA.

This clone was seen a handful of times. The CDR3 is CASTFTPGGSQPQHF. The CDR3 nucleotides read TGTGCCAGCACCTTTACCCCGGGGGGAAGCCAGCCCCAGCATTTT. The rearrangement links TRBV6-5 to TRBJ1-5, with D possibly being TRBD1 (5 bases). The CDR3 contains 15 residues. V lost 7 bases, J lost 7 bases, and 20 bases lay in between. The germline gives CDR1 MNHEY, CDR2 SVGAGI.

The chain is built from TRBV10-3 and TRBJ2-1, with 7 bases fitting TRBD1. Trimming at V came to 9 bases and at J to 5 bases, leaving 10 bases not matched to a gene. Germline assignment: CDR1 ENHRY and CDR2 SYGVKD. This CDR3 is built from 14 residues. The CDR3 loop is CAIRDRATHNEQFF. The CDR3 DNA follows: TGTGCCATACGGGACAGAGCCACCCACAATGAGCAGTTCTTC.

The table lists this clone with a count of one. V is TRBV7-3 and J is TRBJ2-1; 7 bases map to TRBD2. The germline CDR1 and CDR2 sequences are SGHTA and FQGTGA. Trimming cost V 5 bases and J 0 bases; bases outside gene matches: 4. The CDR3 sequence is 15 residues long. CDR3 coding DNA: TGTGCCAGCAGCCCGACTAGCCTCTCCTACAATGAGCAGTTCTTC. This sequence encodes CASSPTSLSYNEQFF. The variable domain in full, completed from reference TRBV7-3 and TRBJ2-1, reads GAGVSQTPSNKVTEKGKYVELRCDPISGHTALYWYRQSLGQGPEFLIYFQGTGAADDSGLPNDRFFAVRPEGSVSTLKIQRTERGDSAVYLCASSPTSLSYNEQFFGPGTRLTVL.

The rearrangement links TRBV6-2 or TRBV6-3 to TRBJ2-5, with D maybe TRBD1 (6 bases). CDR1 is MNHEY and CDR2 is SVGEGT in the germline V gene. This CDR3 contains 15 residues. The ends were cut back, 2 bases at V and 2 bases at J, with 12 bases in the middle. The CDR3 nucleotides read TGTGCCAGCAGTTACGGGGCGGACAGTCAAGAGACCCAGTACTTC. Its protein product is CASSYGADSQETQYF.

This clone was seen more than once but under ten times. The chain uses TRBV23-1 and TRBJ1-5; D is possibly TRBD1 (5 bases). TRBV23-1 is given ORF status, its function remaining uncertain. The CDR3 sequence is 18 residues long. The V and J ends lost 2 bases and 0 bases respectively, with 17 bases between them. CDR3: CASSQGGTGDYSNQPQHF. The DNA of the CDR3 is TGCGCCAGCAGTCAAGGGGGGACTGGAGATTATAGCAATCAGCCCCAGCATTTT.

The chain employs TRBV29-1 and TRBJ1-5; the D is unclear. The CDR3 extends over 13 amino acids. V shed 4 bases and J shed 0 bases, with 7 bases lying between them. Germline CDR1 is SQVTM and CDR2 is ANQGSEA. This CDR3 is CSVGDYSNQPQHF. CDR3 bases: TGCAGCGTTGGAGATTATAGCAATCAGCCCCAGCATTTT.

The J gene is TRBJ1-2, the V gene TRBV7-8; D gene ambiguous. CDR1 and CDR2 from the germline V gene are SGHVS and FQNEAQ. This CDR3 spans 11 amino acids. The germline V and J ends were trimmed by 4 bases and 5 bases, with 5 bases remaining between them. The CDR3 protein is CASSSSYGYTF. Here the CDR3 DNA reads TGTGCCAGCAGCTCCAGTTATGGCTACACCTTC.

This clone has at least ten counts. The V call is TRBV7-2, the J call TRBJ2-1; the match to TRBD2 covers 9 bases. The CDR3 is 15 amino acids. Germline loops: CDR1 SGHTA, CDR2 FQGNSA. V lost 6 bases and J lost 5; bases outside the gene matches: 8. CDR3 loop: CASSPSGGTNNEQFF. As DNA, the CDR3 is TGTGCCAGCAGTCCAAGCGGGGGGACTAACAATGAGCAGTTCTTC.

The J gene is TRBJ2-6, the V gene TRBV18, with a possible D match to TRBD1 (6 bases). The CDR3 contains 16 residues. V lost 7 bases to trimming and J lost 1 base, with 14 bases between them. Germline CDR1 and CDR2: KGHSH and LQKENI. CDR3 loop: CASLGQRGSGANVLTF. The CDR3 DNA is TGTGCCAGCTTAGGACAGAGAGGATCTGGGGCCAACGTCCTGACTTTC. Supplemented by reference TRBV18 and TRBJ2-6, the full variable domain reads NAGVMQNPRHLVRRRGQEARLRCSPMKGHSHVYWYRQLPEEGLKFMVYLQKENIIDESGMPKERFSAEFPKEGPSILRIQQVVRGDSAAYFCASLGQRGSGANVLTFGAGSRLTVL.

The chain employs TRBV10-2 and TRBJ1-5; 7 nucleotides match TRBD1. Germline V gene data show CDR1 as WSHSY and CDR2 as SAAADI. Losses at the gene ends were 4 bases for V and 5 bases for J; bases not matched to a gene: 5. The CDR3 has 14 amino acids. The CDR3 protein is CASSVGTEYQPQHF. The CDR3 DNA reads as TGCGCCAGCAGTGTAGGGACAGAATATCAGCCCCAGCATTTT.

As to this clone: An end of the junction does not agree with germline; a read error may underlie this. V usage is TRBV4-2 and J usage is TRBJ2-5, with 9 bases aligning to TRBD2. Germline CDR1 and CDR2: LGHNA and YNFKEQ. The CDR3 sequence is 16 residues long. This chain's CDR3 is CASSEDIAGEAETQYF. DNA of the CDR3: TGTGCCAGCAGCGAAGACATAGCGGGGGAGGCGGAGACCCAGTACTTC.